This TCR beta chain stems from a study of Ad26.COV2.S vaccination and SARS-CoV-2 variants. Looking at the study overall: Recipients of Ad26.COV2.S got it intramuscularly, once or twice 56 days apart.

The V segment lost 6 bases and the J segment 4 bases; nucleotides outside the gene matches: 8. The CDR3 runs to 15 residues. Germline CDR1 and CDR2: SGHTA and FQGNSA. Profiled with immunoSEQ multiplex PCR; TCRdb holds only in-frame clones, not every one. The sample consists of some 250,000 clones, roughly 90% of them appearing once. As to treatment: some 19 received Ad26.COV2.S at low or high dose, single or two shots; several received placebo; per-sample allocation not given. Day 63 following the first vaccine or placebo injection was when the samples were taken. The chain employs TRBV7-2 and TRBJ2-5, with 10 positions matching TRBD2. The material sequenced was peripheral blood, taken in a trial of Ad26.COV2.S vaccine versus placebo. The clonotype was recovered from a person between 18 and 60 years old who received the Ad26.COV2.S COVID-19 vaccine or a placebo. The CDR3 here is CASRLLAGMTETQYF. CDR3 nucleotides: TGTGCCAGCAGGTTACTAGCGGGAATGACAGAGACCCAGTACTTC.